What follows are 6 T cell receptor beta chains derived from one specimen sequenced in a study of blood T cell repertoires in COVID-19. Clones were read by immunoSEQ multiplex PCR, and TCRdb kept only the in-frame ones, dropping some. Altogether under 200,000 clones are present, 89% being singletons, with the ten largest covering more than 0.75%. Sample: PBMCs or T cells enriched from blood (not recorded which). These TCRs come from a young woman who had recovered from COVID-19.

The chain employs TRBV19 and TRBJ2-7; weak D call: TRBD1 (7 bases). Germline CDR1 and CDR2: LNHDA and SQIVND (reference sequence). Trimming cost V 5 bases and J 3 bases, with 17 bases left between them. The CDR3 length is 15 residues. CDR3 DNA: TGTGCCAGTAGTCCAGGGGGGACAGTTAGCTACGAGCAGTACTTC. Its protein is CASSPGGTVSYEQYF.

This clone was seen only a few times. The V call is TRBV19, the J call TRBJ1-5; D remains ambiguous. The V gene lost 5 bases and the J gene lost 1 base, with 6 bases spanning the gap. The V gene's germline CDR1 is LNHDA and CDR2 SQIVND (reference sequence). The CDR3 extends over 13 amino acids. The CDR3 spells CASSFRSNQPQHF. The CDR3 nucleotides read TGTGCCAGTAGTTTCAGGAGCAATCAGCCCCAGCATTTT.

This clone was counted once. The V gene is TRBV5-4, the J gene TRBJ1-2; D is possibly TRBD1 (6 bases). The germline V gene has CDR1 SGHNT and CDR2 YYREEE (reference sequence). The CDR3 loop spans 14 amino acids. The V end lost 2 bases, the J end lost 6 bases, and 14 bases lay between the germline ends. The CDR3 coding sequence is TGTGCCAGCAGCTTTCAGGGGCCTGGAGATGGCTACACCTTC. This sequence encodes CASSFQGPGDGYTF.

The rearrangement uses TRBV18 and TRBJ2-7, with TRBD1 identical over 8 bases. The CDR3 loop spans 14 amino acids. The germline V gene encodes CDR1 KGHSH and CDR2 LQKENI. With V trimmed by 3 bases and J by 6 bases, 7 bases remained unmatched. The CDR3 DNA is TGTGCCAGCTCACCCCTAGGACAGGGAGGCGAGCAGTACTTC. This translates into CASSPLGQGGEQYF.

The chain has TRBV11-2 and TRBJ1-3; 8 bases are shared with TRBD1. The CDR3 is 18 residues long. Unmatched junction bases numbered 19, after V lost 8 bases and J lost 4 bases. Germline values: CDR1 SGHAT, CDR2 FQNNGV. The CDR3: CASHVPTSGGDSGNTIYF. CDR3 DNA: TGTGCCAGCCACGTCCCAACTTCAGGGGGCGATTCGGGAAACACCATATATTTT. Filled out from reference TRBV11-2 and TRBJ1-3, the complete variable domain reads EAGVAQSPRYKIIEKRQSVAFWCNPISGHATLYWYQQILGQGPKLLIQFQNNGVVDDSQLPKDRFSAERLKGVDSTLKIQPAKLEDSAVYLCASHVPTSGGDSGNTIYFGEGSWLTVV.

For the CDR3, the DNA is TGTGCCAGCAGCTACGAGCGGACCCGTCCCTACAATGAGCAGTTCTTC. Its protein product is CASSYERTRPYNEQFF. The genes are TRBV7-2 and TRBJ2-1, with TRBD2 as a possible D gene (5 bases). The V gene's germline CDR1 is SGHTA and CDR2 FQGNSA. With 4 bases removed from V and 2 bases from J, the gap between germline ends came to 15 bases. The CDR3 sequence is 16 residues long.